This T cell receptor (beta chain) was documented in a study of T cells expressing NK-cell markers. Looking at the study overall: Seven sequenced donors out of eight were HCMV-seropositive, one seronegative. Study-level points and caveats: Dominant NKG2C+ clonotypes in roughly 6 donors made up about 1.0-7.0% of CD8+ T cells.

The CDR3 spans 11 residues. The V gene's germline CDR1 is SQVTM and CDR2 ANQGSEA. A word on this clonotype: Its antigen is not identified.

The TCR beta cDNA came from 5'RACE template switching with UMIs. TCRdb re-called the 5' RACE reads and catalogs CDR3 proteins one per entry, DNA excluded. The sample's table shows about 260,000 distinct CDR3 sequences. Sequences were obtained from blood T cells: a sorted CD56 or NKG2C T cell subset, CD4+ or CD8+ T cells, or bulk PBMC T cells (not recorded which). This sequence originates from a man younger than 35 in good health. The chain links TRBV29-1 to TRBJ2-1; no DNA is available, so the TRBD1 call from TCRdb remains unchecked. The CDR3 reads CSVRDRAREFF.